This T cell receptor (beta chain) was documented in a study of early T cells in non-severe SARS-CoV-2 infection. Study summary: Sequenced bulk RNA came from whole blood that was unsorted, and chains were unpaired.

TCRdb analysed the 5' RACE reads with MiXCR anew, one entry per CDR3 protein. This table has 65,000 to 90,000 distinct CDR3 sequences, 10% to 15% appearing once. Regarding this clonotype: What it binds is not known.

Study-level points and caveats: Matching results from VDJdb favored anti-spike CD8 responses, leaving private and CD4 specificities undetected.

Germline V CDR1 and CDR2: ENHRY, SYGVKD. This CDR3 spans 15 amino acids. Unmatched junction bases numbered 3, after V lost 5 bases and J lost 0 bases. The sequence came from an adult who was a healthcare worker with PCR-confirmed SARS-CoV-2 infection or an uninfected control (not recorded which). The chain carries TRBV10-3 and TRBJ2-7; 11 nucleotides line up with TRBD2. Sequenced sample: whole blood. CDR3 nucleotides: TGTGCCATCAGTAAACTAGCGGGGGCCTCCTACGAGCAGTACTTC. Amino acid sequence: CAISKLAGASYEQYF.